These 8 T cell receptor beta chains were all obtained from the same sample, sequenced in a study of breast tumors, draining lymph nodes, adjacent tissues. Using its own MiXCR run on the multiplex PCR reads, TCRdb lists one record per CDR3 protein. Of about 21,000 distinct CDR3 sequences listed, roughly 50% are singletons. Specimen: breast tumor tissue. These TCRs come from a female donor with breast cancer. Some clones in this sample may be carry-over from other donors' samples.

The chain is built from TRBV12-3 or TRBV12-4 and TRBJ1-2, with D maybe TRBD1 (5 bases). The CDR3 length is 14 residues. V lost 3 bases, J lost 4 bases, and 12 bases lay in between. CDR3 sequence reads: CASSFTGRLYGYTF. CDR3 DNA sequence: TGTGCCAGCAGTTTCACAGGACGCCTCTATGGCTACACCTTC.

The rearrangement joins TRBV11-1 to TRBJ2-1, with TRBD2 identical over 11 bases. Germline V gene lookup returns CDR1 SGHAT and CDR2 FQDESV (reference sequence). With 5 bases clipped from V and 7 bases from J, the junction kept 13 bases outside the gene matches. The CDR3 extends over 17 amino acids. The CDR3 DNA follows: TGTGCCAGCAGCCCAAGAACTAGCGGGAGACGGGTAAATGAGCAGTTCTTC. Residues: CASSPRTSGRRVNEQFF. The whole variable domain, filled in from reference TRBV11-1 and TRBJ2-1, reads EAEVAQSPRYKITEKSQAVAFWCDPISGHATLYWYRQILGQGPELLVQFQDESVVDDSQLPKDRFSAERLKGVDSTLKIQPAELGDSAMYLCASSPRTSGRRVNEQFFGPGTRLTVL.

This clonotype was detected a few times. The chain employs TRBV6-6 and TRBJ2-1; D might be TRBD1 or TRBD2, each matching 6 bases. There are 18 residues in the CDR3. CDR1 is MNHNY and CDR2 is SVGAGI in the germline V gene (reference sequence). The CDR3 nucleotides read TGTATCAGCAGTGGCCTACTAGGGGGGCAGAGCTCCTACAATGAGCAGTTCTTC. Translation: CISSGLLGGQSSYNEQFF.

This chain links TRBV29-1 with TRBJ2-7; 10 nucleotides agree with TRBD1. Germline CDR1 reads SQVTM; CDR2 reads ANQGSEA. There are 13 residues in the CDR3. J gave up 6 bases and V 5 bases, and 7 bases lay outside the gene matches. The CDR3 region is CSVYGTGVGEQYF. The CDR3 region has the DNA TGCAGCGTTTACGGGACAGGGGTCGGCGAGCAGTACTTC.

This clonotype was recorded at least ten times. The V gene is TRBV6-5, the J gene TRBJ2-7, with TRBD1 matching over 12 bases. This CDR3 comprises 16 residues. Trimming removed 6 bases from V and 6 bases from J; junction bases left unmatched: 12. The V gene's germline CDR1 is MNHEY and CDR2 SVGAGI. CDR3 DNA: TGTGCCAGCAGGACAGCCCCGGGACAGGGGGCGCGCGAGCAGTACTTC. It translates to CASRTAPGQGAREQYF.

This clonotype is classed as medium-sized. This chain links TRBV10-3 with TRBJ2-1; weak D call: TRBD2 (5 bases). CDR1 and CDR2 (germline): ENHRY, SYGVKD. The V and J ends lost 2 bases and 4 bases respectively, with 9 bases between them. The CDR3 is 14 amino acids. The CDR3 is CAISEREEYNEQFF. DNA of the CDR3: TGTGCCATCAGTGAGCGGGAAGAATACAATGAGCAGTTCTTC.

This clonotype has more than one count but fewer than ten. The rearrangement links TRBV29-1 to TRBJ1-1; 10 nucleotides agree with TRBD1. From germline, CDR1 is SQVTM and CDR2 ANQGSEA. The V and J ends lost 6 bases and 4 bases, in that order; junction bases with no gene match: 5. This CDR3 comprises 13 residues. CDR3 DNA: TGCAGCGTCAGGGACAGGGGAGGCACTGAAGCTTTCTTT. Amino acid sequence: CSVRDRGGTEAFF.

The rearrangement joins TRBV7-3 to TRBJ2-2; 11 nucleotides match TRBD2. Germline V CDR1 and CDR2: SGHTA, FQGTGA. The CDR3 contains 17 residues. V shed 5 bases, J shed 4 bases, and the junction held 9 bases outside the gene matches. DNA for the CDR3: TGTGCCAGCAGCCGGGAGGCTAGCGGGAGGTTCACCGGGGAGCTGTTTTTT. As protein: CASSREASGRFTGELFF.